This is a list of T cell receptor beta chains from one sample in a study of T cells after yellow fever vaccination. Via MiXCR, TCRdb re-called the 5' RACE reads, giving one row per CDR3 protein. The sample yields 10,000 to 15,000 distinct CDR3 sequences, around 5.8% seen once. The sample was PBMCs, either bulk or a sorted T-cell subset (CD4+, CD8+, memory, or dextramer-sorted; not recorded which), taken on the day of the yellow fever booster vaccination. All receptors come from a man younger than 45 who received the YFV17D yellow fever vaccine. CDR3s include the opening cysteine and the closing phenylalanine or tryptophan. A D gene is named only where the DNA matches it firmly. Not all rows give a size; the values are once, few, many and, for expanded clones, a class.

cdr3_aa cdr3_nt d_call v_call clone_size j_call cdr3_length
CASSLGAGGPTDTQYF TGTGCCAGCAGCTTAGGTGCGGGAGGACCCACAGATACGCAGTATTTT TRBD2 TRBV7-2 few TRBJ2-3 16
CASSLAQTGRRTGELFF TGTGCCAGCAGCTTGGCCCAGACAGGGCGGAGGACCGGGGAGCTGTTTTTT TRBD1 TRBV5-5 medium-sized TRBJ2-2 17
CASSELLVSYNEQFF TGTGCCAGCAGTGAACTGCTAGTATCTTACAATGAGCAGTTCTTC NA TRBV2 many TRBJ2-1 15
CASSLAEVQYF TGTGCCAGCAGCTTAGCGGAGGTGCAGTACTTC NA TRBV11-2 many TRBJ2-7 11
CASSLENRAVEQFF TGTGCCAGCAGCTTAGAAAACAGGGCGGTTGAGCAGTTCTTC NA TRBV11-2 many TRBJ2-1 14
CASSLRPRGTEAFF TGTGCCAGCAGCCTAAGACCCCGGGGCACTGAAGCTTTCTTT NA TRBV14 many TRBJ1-1 14
CSAKRQDLETQYF TGCAGTGCGAAAAGACAGGACCTGGAGACCCAGTACTTC NA TRBV20-1 medium-sized TRBJ2-5 13
CASSKRGGGDTGELFF TGTGCCAGCAGCAAGCGGGGGGGGGGCGACACCGGGGAGCTGTTTTTT NA TRBV21-1 many TRBJ2-2 16
CASSYLGGRQETQYF TGTGCCAGCAGCTACCTGGGGGGGCGTCAAGAGACCCAGTACTTC NA TRBV5-5 many TRBJ2-5 15
CASSQEAGANVLTF TGTGCCAGCAGCCAAGAAGCTGGGGCCAACGTCCTGACTTTC NA TRBV3-1 many TRBJ2-6 14
CASSSDYQETQYF TGTGCCAGCTCTTCGGACTACCAAGAGACCCAGTACTTC NA TRBV18 medium-sized TRBJ2-5 13
CASSFGGSDTGELFF TGTGCCAGCAGCTTCGGGGGTTCTGACACCGGGGAGCTGTTTTTT NA TRBV5-4 many TRBJ2-2 15
CASSLAGTGAGEQYF TGTGCCAGCAGCTTAGCCGGGACAGGGGCCGGCGAGCAGTACTTC TRBD1 TRBV7-6 many TRBJ2-7 15
CASSAKVVGNQPQHF TGTGCCAGCAGCGCCAAAGTTGTCGGCAATCAGCCCCAGCATTTT NA TRBV6-5 medium-sized TRBJ1-5 15
CASSVGRVGGYTF TGTGCCAGCAGTGTGGGAAGGGTAGGGGGCTACACCTTC NA TRBV5-5 many TRBJ1-2 13
CASSQDREQFF TGTGCCAGCTCACAGGACAGGGAGCAGTTCTTC TRBD1 TRBV18 many TRBJ2-1 11
CASSTSGGNQPQHF TGTGCCAGCAGCACCTCGGGGGGCAATCAGCCCCAGCATTTT NA TRBV9 many TRBJ1-5 14
CASKLRGDGLNTEAFF TGTGCCAGTAAACTCCGCGGGGACGGTTTGAACACTGAAGCTTTCTTT NA TRBV19 many TRBJ1-1 16
CASSSIIGEQYF TGTGCCAGCAGCTCAATCATCGGGGAGCAGTACTTC NA TRBV7-2 NA TRBJ2-7 12
CAGGRGSYEQYF TGTGCCGGGGGGAGGGGATCCTACGAGCAGTACTTC TRBD2 TRBV30 medium-sized TRBJ2-7 12
CASSYGRTNTGELFF TGTGCCAGCAGTTACGGGCGAACGAACACCGGGGAGCTGTTTTTT NA TRBV6-5 many TRBJ2-2 15
CASSREGLRDEQFF TGTGCCAGTAGTAGGGAGGGCCTACGCGATGAGCAGTTCTTC TRBD2 TRBV19 many TRBJ2-1 14
CASNLGLAGGGEQFF TGTGCCAGCAACCTTGGGCTAGCGGGAGGTGGGGAGCAGTTCTTC TRBD2 TRBV2 many TRBJ2-1 15
CSARYGTPYNEQFF TGCAGTGCTAGATACGGAACACCCTACAATGAGCAGTTCTTC NA TRBV20-1 medium-sized TRBJ2-1 14
CASSRTAPRGNQPQHF TGTGCCAGCAGTCGGACAGCCCCCCGGGGGAATCAGCCCCAGCATTTT NA TRBV27 many TRBJ1-5 16
CASTSDENTEAFF TGCGCCAGCACCTCGGACGAGAACACTGAAGCTTTCTTT NA TRBV10-1 many TRBJ1-1 13
CASSYSPGSGANVLTF TGTGCCAGCAGTTACTCTCCGGGGAGTGGGGCCAACGTCCTGACTTTC NA TRBV6-5 many TRBJ2-6 16
CASSAGTDPNQPQHF TGTGCCAGCAGCGCGGGGACAGATCCCAATCAGCCCCAGCATTTT TRBD1 TRBV7-6 many TRBJ1-5 15
CASTLGETQYF TGTGCCAGCACTCTGGGGGAGACCCAGTACTTC NA TRBV2 many TRBJ2-5 11
CASSTLSRTNTGELFF TGCGCCAGCTCGACCCTTTCGCGGACGAACACCGGGGAGCTGTTTTTT NA TRBV5-1 many TRBJ2-2 16
CASSHSGELFF TGCGCCAGCAGCCATTCCGGGGAGCTGTTTTTT NA TRBV4-3 many TRBJ2-2 11
CASSVNAGVGEQYF TGTGCCAGCAGCGTAAATGCGGGAGTTGGCGAGCAGTACTTC TRBD2 TRBV9 many TRBJ2-7 14
CACGLAGNGGTQYF TGTGCCTGCGGGCTAGCGGGGAACGGCGGGACCCAGTACTTC TRBD2 TRBV30 many TRBJ2-5 14
CSLTGASGPLGALNIQYF TGCAGCCTCACAGGGGCTAGCGGACCCCTGGGGGCCTTAAACATTCAGTACTTC NA TRBV29-1 NA TRBJ2-4 18
CSAKRGDTQYF TGCAGTGCTAAAAGAGGAGATACGCAGTATTTT NA TRBV20-1 medium-sized TRBJ2-3 11
CASSNYLSGKGDEQFF TGTGCCAGCAGCAATTACCTTAGTGGTAAGGGTGATGAGCAGTTCTTC NA TRBV11-2 few TRBJ2-1 16
CASSLIGLAETTQYF TGTGCCAGCAGCTTAATAGGCCTAGCGGAGACTACGCAGTATTTT TRBD2 TRBV11-2 many TRBJ2-3 15
CASTGRDFNTGELFF TGTGCCAGCACTGGACGGGACTTTAACACCGGGGAGCTGTTTTTT NA TRBV28 many TRBJ2-2 15
CSVEVQGGEQYF TGCAGCGTTGAGGTACAGGGGGGAGAGCAGTACTTC TRBD1 TRBV29-1 medium-sized TRBJ2-7 12
CASSGDGMNYGYTF TGTGCCAGCAGTGGTGACGGGATGAATTATGGCTACACCTTC NA TRBV27 many TRBJ1-2 14
CASSTGQRNQPQHF TGCGCCAGCAGCACGGGACAGCGAAATCAGCCCCAGCATTTT TRBD1 TRBV5-1 many TRBJ1-5 14
CASSQIHEQFF TGTGCCAGCAGCCAAATACATGAGCAGTTCTTC NA TRBV3-1 medium-sized TRBJ2-1 11
CASTKGVYGYTF TGTGCCAGCACAAAGGGGGTCTATGGCTACACCTTC NA TRBV12-3/TRBV12-4 many TRBJ1-2 12
CASRSGPGDGELFF TGTGCCAGCAGGTCGGGACCGGGCGACGGGGAGCTGTTTTTT NA TRBV6-2/TRBV6-3 many TRBJ2-2 14
CASSLREGPYEQYF TGTGCCAGCAGTCTCCGTGAGGGCCCCTACGAGCAGTACTTC NA TRBV12-3/TRBV12-4 medium-sized TRBJ2-7 14
CARAKYGYTF TGTGCCAGAGCTAAGTATGGCTACACATTC NA TRBV3-1 once TRBJ1-2 10
CASSGQGANTGELFF TGTGCCAGCAGTGGACAGGGCGCGAACACCGGGGAGCTGTTTTTT TRBD1 TRBV2 medium-sized TRBJ2-2 15
CSVRDGSYEQYF TGCAGCGTTCGGGACGGATCCTACGAGCAGTACTTC NA TRBV29-1 many TRBJ2-7 12
CASSRNNYGYTF TGTGCCAGCAGCCGGAACAACTATGGCTACACCTTC NA TRBV2 many TRBJ1-2 12
CASTTGPGTGIEQYF TGCGCCAGCACCACCGGTCCCGGGACAGGGATCGAGCAGTACTTC TRBD1 TRBV5-1 many TRBJ2-7 15
CASSPRQGDQPQHF TGTGCCAGCAGCCCACGACAGGGGGATCAGCCCCAGCATTTT TRBD1 TRBV7-2 many TRBJ1-5 14
CASSPLRNTEAFF TGTGCCAGCAGCCCTCTCAGGAACACTGAAGCTTTCTTT NA TRBV5-8 many TRBJ1-1 13
CSANKQGRNEQFF TGCAGTGCTAACAAACAGGGCCGAAATGAGCAGTTCTTC NA TRBV20-1 medium-sized TRBJ2-1 13
CASTGQPTGELFF TGTGCCAGCACGGGACAGCCGACCGGGGAGCTGTTTTTT TRBD1 TRBV2 medium-sized TRBJ2-2 13
CASSRNPGLAGGNEQYF TGTGCCAGCAGCCGAAACCCGGGACTAGCGGGAGGTAACGAGCAGTACTTC TRBD2 TRBV7-6 many TRBJ2-7 17
CASSQASQVSDLGVTGANVLTF TGCGCCAGCAGCCAAGCCAGCCAAGTGTCGGACCTTGGGGTGACTGGGGCCAACGTCCTGACTTTC NA TRBV4-1 many TRBJ2-6 22
CASSQPGLDEAFF TGTGCCAGCAGCCAACCGGGCCTCGACGAAGCTTTCTTT NA TRBV4-2 many TRBJ1-1 13